This TCR beta chain emerged from a study of beta chain features in type 1 diabetes. Study-wide results and limits: A moderate, significant TCRB CDR3 shortening appeared in type 1 diabetes across four CD4+ subsets.

Note on this clone: Its target is unknown.

The CDR3 totals 14 residues. Germline V gene data show CDR1 as SGHVS and CDR2 as FQNEAQ. Trimming shortened V by 2 bases and J by 4 bases, and 9 bases separated the two germline ends. Isolated RNA was reverse transcribed in full, so expressed TCRB transcripts were sequenced. This table comes from immunoSEQ multiplex PCR, and its TCRdb copy is limited to in-frame clones, with some not included. The table shows about 190,000 clones, with approximately 7.8% occurring only once. This receptor was obtained from a woman in her forties with type 1 diabetes. The chain employs TRBV7-8 and TRBJ2-1; TRBD2 might be the D (6 bases). The sequencing sample was made of central memory CD4+ T cells from blood. CDR3 loop: CASSLSGPYNEQFF. The CDR3 DNA follows: TGTGCCAGCAGCTTAAGCGGGCCTTACAATGAGCAGTTCTTC.